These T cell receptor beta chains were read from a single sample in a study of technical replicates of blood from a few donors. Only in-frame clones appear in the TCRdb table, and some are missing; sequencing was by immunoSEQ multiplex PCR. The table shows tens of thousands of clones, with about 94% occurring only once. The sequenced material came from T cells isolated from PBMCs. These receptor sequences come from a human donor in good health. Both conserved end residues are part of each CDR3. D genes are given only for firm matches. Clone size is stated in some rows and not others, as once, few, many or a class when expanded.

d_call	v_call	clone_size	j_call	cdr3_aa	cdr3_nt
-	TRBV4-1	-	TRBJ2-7	CASSQDEAHHYEQYF	TGCGCCAGCAGCCAAGATGAGGCCCATCACTACGAGCAGTACTTC
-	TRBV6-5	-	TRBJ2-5	CASSSMARQETQYF	TGTGCCAGCAGTTCAATGGCCCGACAAGAGACCCAGTACTTC
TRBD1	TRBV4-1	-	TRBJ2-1	CASSQVEQGAYNEQFF	TGCGCCAGCAGCCAAGTGGAACAGGGGGCCTACAATGAGCAGTTCTTC
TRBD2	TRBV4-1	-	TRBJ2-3	CASSQLGTSGKGRTQYF	TGCGCCAGCAGCCAACTCGGGACTAGCGGGAAAGGGAGGACGCAGTATTTT
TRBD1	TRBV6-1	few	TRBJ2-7	CASSESPTGAIYEQYF	TGTGCCAGCAGTGAAAGTCCGACAGGGGCGATCTACGAGCAGTACTTC
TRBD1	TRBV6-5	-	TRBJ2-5	CASSYPGQGETQYF	TGTGCCAGCAGTTACCCCGGACAGGGAGAGACCCAGTACTTC
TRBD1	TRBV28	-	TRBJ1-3	CASIRDRALWGGNTIYF	TGTGCCAGCATCCGGGACAGGGCCCTTTGGGGTGGAAACACCATATATTTT
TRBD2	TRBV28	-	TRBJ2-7	CASSSSGSEWVYEQYF	TGTGCCAGCAGTTCTAGCGGGAGTGAATGGGTGTACGAGCAGTACTTC
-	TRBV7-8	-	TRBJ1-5	CASSSVNQPQHF	TGTGCCAGCAGCTCGGTCAATCAGCCCCAGCATTTT
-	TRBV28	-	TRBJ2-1	CASSPTGLWSSYNEQFF	TGTGCCAGCAGCCCTACAGGGCTCTGGAGCTCCTACAATGAGCAGTTCTTC
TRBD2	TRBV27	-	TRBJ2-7	CASSLASGFSYEQYF	TGTGCCAGCAGTTTGGCTAGCGGGTTCTCCTACGAGCAGTACTTC
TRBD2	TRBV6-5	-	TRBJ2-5	CASSYLAGGRETQYF	TGTGCCAGCAGTTATCTAGCGGGAGGCCGGGAGACCCAGTACTTC
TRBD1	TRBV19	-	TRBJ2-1	CASNRDREYNEQFF	TGTGCCAGTAACCGGGACAGGGAATACAATGAGCAGTTCTTC
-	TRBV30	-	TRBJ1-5	CAWSGEAGEQGPQHF	TGTGCCTGGAGTGGGGAGGCGGGAGAGCAAGGGCCCCAGCATTTT
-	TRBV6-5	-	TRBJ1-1	CASSYSAVKGTEAFF	TGTGCCAGCAGTTACTCGGCAGTTAAGGGGACTGAAGCTTTTTTT
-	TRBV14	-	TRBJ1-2	CASSETSGSPAGYTF	TGTGCCAGCAGCGAAACAAGCGGCAGTCCCGCGGGCTACACCTTC
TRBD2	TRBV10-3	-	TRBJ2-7	CAISTGLAGGTYEQYF	TGTGCCATCAGCACGGGACTAGCGGGTGGGACCTACGAGCAGTACTTC
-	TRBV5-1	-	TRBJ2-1	CASRTFNEQFF	TGCGCCAGCAGGACATTTAACGAGCAGTTCTTC
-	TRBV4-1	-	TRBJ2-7	CASSQDMRTEYEQYF	TGCGCCAGCAGCCAAGATATGCGGACAGAATACGAGCAGTACTTC
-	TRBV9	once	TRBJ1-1	CASSVSGGAITEAFF	TGTGCCAGCAGCGTCTCGGGGGGCGCAATCACTGAAGCTTTCTTT
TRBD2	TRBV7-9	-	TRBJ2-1	CASSARLAEYNEQFF	TGTGCCAGCAGCGCGAGACTAGCGGAATACAATGAGCAGTTCTTC
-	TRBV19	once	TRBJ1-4	CASRTSGRGEKLFF	TGTGCCAGTAGAACGTCTGGGAGGGGTGAAAAACTGTTTTTT
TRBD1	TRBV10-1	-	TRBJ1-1	CASSIDRVETEAFF	TGCGCCAGCAGTATAGACAGGGTTGAGACTGAAGCTTTCTTT
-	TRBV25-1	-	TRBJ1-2	CASSEERSNYGYTF	TGTGCCAGCAGTGAAGAGCGGTCCAACTATGGCTACACCTTC
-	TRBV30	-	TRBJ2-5	CAWRTGTLQETQYF	TGTGCCTGGAGAACCGGGACTCTGCAAGAGACCCAGTACTTC
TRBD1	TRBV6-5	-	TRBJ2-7	CASRTGQGLFDEQYF	TGTGCCAGCAGGACGGGACAGGGGCTTTTCGACGAGCAGTACTTC
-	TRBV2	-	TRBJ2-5	CASSELPSAGSQETQYF	TGTGCCAGCAGTGAACTCCCCTCAGCGGGCAGCCAAGAGACCCAGTACTTC
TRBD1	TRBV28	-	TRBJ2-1	CASNSRDRAREQFF	TGTGCCAGCAATTCCCGGGACAGGGCGAGAGAGCAGTTCTTC
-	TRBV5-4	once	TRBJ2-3	CASSLEFADTQYF	TGTGCCAGCAGCCTGGAATTCGCGGATACGCAGTATTTT
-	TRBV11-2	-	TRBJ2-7	CASSLGHTYEQYF	TGTGCCAGCAGCCTAGGACACACCTACGAGCAGTACTTC
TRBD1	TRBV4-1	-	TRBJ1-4	CASSHYWGQGAEKLFF	TGCGCCAGCAGCCACTACTGGGGACAGGGGGCCGAAAAACTGTTTTTT
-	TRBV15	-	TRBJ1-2	CATSRETVYGYTF	TGTGCCACCAGCAGAGAAACAGTCTATGGCTACACCTTC
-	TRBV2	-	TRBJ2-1	CASTQSGWGGNEQFF	TGTGCCAGCACCCAATCGGGGTGGGGAGGCAATGAGCAGTTCTTC
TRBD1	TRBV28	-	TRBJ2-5	CASSLFGTGQETQYF	TGTGCCAGCAGTTTATTCGGGACAGGGCAAGAGACCCAGTACTTC
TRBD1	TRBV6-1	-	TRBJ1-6	CASIRSTGGNSPLHF	TGTGCCAGCATTAGAAGCACAGGGGGTAACTCACCCCTCCACTTT
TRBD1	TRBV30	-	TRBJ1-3	CAWSVGQGGNTIYF	TGTGCCTGGAGTGTAGGACAGGGGGGAAACACCATATATTTT
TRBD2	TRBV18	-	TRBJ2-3	CASSRLLASRGNTDTQYF	TGTGCCAGCTCACGACTCTTGGCTTCGCGGGGGAACACAGATACGCAGTATTTT
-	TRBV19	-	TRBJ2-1	CASSTAFEQFF	TGTGCCAGTAGTACCGCGTTTGAGCAGTTCTTC
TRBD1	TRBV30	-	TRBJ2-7	CAWSPGTGSHEQYF	TGTGCCTGGAGCCCCGGGACAGGGTCCCACGAGCAGTACTTC
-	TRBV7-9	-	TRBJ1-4	CASSPRQGLGEKLFF	TGTGCCAGCAGCCCCCGTCAGGGCTTGGGGGAAAAACTGTTTTTT
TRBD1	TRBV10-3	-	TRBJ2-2	CAISESLGQGRNSRAPGELFF	TGTGCCATCAGTGAGTCCTTGGGACAGGGGAGGAACTCCCGAGCCCCCGGGGAGCTGTTTTTT
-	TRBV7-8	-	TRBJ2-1	CASSLTRVGYGEQFF	TGTGCCAGCAGCTTGACTAGGGTGGGGTACGGTGAGCAGTTCTTC
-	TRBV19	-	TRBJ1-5	CASSIPNQPQHF	TGTGCCAGTAGTATCCCTAATCAGCCCCAGCATTTT
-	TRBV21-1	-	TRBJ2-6	CASSKWATGGSSGANVLTF	TGTGCCAGCAGCAAATGGGCGACAGGGGGTTCCTCTGGGGCCAACGTCCTGACTTTC
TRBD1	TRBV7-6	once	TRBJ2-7	CASSARQGRFEQYF	TGTGCCAGCAGCGCGAGACAGGGGCGGTTCGAGCAGTACTTC
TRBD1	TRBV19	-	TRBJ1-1	CASSLDDRGFLWTEAFF	TGTGCCAGTAGTCTAGACGACAGGGGTTTTTTGTGGACTGAAGCTTTCTTT
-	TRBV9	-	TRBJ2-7	CASSLGQGGSYEQYF	TGTGCCAGCAGCCTCGGACAGGGAGGGAGCTACGAGCAGTACTTC
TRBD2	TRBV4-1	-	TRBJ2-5	CASSQGLAGGQETQYF	TGCGCCAGCAGCCAGGGACTAGCGGGAGGGCAAGAGACCCAGTACTTC
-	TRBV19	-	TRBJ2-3	CASTPGHRSFLSTDTQYF	TGTGCCAGTACCCCAGGACACCGGTCCTTCCTTAGCACAGATACGCAGTATTTT
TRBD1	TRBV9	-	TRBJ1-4	CASSPFEDRGNEKLFF	TGTGCCAGCAGCCCCTTTGAGGACAGGGGGAATGAAAAACTGTTTTTT
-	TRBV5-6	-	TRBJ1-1	CASSSTGWAEAFF	TGTGCCAGCAGCTCCACAGGGTGGGCTGAAGCTTTCTTT
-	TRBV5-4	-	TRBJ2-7	CASSLPQNEQYF	TGTGCCAGCAGCTTGCCACAGAACGAGCAGTACTTC
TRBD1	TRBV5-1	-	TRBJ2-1	CASSLRALGTGFPLSYNEQFF	TGCGCCAGCAGCTTGCGTGCGTTAGGGACAGGGTTCCCCCTTTCCTACAATGAGCAGTTCTTC